The 2 T cell receptor beta chains listed next were all sequenced from one sample in a study of cytomegalovirus exposure and HLA in healthy donors. The data were produced by immunoSEQ multiplex PCR, yet TCRdb's version contains in-frame clones alone and is incomplete. The data show some 63,000 clones, roughly 90% seen once. The material sequenced was PBMCs. The source is a young woman in good health and CMV-seronegative.

This chain uses TRBV7-9 with TRBJ1-1; 7 bases match TRBD1. J lost 11 bases, V lost 5 bases, and 14 bases had no gene match. This CDR3 region has 14 residues. Germline CDR1 SEHNR, CDR2 FQNEAQ (reference sequence). CDR3 coding DNA: TGTGCCAGCAGCACCGGACAGGACCGGACTTGGGCTTTCTTT. This translates into CASSTGQDRTWAFF.

The chain uses TRBV19 and TRBJ1-4; 8 bases fit TRBD1. Germline values: CDR1 LNHDA, CDR2 SQIVND (reference sequence). CDR3 length equals 14 residues. Unmatched junction bases numbered 6, after V lost 4 bases and J lost 8 bases. CDR3 protein: CASSTGTGGEKLFF. CDR3 coding DNA: TGTGCCAGTAGTACCGGGACAGGAGGGGAAAAACTGTTTTTT.